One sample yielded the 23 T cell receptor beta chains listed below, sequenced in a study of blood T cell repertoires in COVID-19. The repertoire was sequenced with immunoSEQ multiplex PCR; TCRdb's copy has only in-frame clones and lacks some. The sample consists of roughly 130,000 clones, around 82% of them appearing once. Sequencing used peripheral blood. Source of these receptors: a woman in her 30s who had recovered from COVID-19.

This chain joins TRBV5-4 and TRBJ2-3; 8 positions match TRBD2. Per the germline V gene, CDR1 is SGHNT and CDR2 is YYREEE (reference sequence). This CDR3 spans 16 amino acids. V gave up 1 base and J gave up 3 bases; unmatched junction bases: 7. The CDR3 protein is CASSLRREVGTDTQYF. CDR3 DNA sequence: TGTGCCAGCAGCTTGCGGCGGGAGGTCGGAACAGATACGCAGTATTTT.

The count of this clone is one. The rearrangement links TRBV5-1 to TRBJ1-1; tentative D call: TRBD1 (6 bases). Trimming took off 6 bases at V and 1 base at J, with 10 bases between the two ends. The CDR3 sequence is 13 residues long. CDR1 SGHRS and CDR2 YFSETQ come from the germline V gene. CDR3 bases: TGCGCCAGCACGACAGGCTGGAACACTGAAGCTTTCTTT. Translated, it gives CASTTGWNTEAFF.

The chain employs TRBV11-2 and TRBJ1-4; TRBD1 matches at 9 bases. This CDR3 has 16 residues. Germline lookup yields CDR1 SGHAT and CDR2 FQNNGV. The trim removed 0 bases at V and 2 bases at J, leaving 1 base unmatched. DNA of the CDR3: TGTGCCAGCAGCTTAGAAACAGGGGGCACTAATGAAAAACTGTTTTTT. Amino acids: CASSLETGGTNEKLFF.

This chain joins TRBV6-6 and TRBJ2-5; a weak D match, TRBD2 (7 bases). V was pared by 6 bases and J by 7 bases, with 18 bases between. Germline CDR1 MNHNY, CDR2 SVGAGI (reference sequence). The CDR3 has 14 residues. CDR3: CASRGIGQRGTQYF. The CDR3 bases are TGTGCCAGCAGGGGAATAGGACAGCGGGGGACCCAGTACTTC.

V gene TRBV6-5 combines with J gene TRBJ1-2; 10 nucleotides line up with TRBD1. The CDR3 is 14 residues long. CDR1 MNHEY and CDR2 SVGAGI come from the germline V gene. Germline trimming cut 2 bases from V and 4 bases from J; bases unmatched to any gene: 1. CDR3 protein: CASSYRDRGYGYTF. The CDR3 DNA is TGTGCCAGCAGTTACAGGGACAGGGGCTATGGCTACACCTTC.

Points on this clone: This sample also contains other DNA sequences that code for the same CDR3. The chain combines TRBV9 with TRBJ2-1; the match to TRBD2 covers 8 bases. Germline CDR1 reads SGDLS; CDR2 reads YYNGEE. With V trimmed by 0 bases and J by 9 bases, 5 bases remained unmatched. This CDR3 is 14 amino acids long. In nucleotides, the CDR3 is TGTGCCAGCAGCGTAGCGGGAGGGCCAGGTGAGCAGTTCTTC. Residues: CASSVAGGPGEQFF.

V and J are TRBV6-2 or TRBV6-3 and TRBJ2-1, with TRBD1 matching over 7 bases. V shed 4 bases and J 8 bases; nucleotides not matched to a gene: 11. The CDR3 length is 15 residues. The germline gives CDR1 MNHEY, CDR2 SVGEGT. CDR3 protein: CASSLRGLAGDEQFF. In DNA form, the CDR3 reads TGTGCCAGCAGTTTAAGGGGGCTAGCCGGGGATGAGCAGTTCTTC.

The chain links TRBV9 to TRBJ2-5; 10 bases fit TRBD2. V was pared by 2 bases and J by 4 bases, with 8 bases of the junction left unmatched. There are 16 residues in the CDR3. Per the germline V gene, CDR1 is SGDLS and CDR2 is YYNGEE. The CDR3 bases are TGTGCCAGCAGCGTTGTAAGCGGGGGGGCCGTAGAGACCCAGTACTTC. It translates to CASSVVSGGAVETQYF.

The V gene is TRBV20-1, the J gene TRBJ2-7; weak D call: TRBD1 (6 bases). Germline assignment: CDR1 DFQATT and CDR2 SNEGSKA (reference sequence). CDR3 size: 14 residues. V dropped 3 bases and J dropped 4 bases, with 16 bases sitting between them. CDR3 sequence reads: CSASPILDRYEQYF. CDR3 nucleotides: TGCAGTGCTAGTCCGATTCTGGACAGATACGAGCAGTACTTC.

The CDR3 is CASSPGGYGYTF. CDR3 sequence (DNA): TGTGCCAGCAGTCCGGGGGGGTATGGCTACACCTTC. The chain employs TRBV5-8 and TRBJ1-2; tentatively, D is TRBD1 (5 bases). Per germline, CDR1 SGHTS and CDR2 YDEGEE. V was clipped by 5 bases and J by 5 bases, with 10 bases between them. The CDR3 runs 12 residues.

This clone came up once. This chain's CDR3 is CASTPGWSGGPHEQYF. The CDR3 bases are TGTGCCAGCACCCCCGGCTGGTCGGGAGGGCCCCACGAGCAGTACTTC. The chain uses TRBV7-2 and TRBJ2-7; 8 bases fit TRBD2. J was trimmed by 5 bases and V by 7 bases; bases with no gene match: 16. CDR3 length: 16 residues. In germline, CDR1 is SGHTA, CDR2 FQGNSA. The full variable domain, with the rest looked up from reference TRBV7-2 and TRBJ2-7, is GAGVSQSPSNKVTEKGKDVELRCDPISGHTALYWYRQSLGQGLEFLIYFQGNSAPDKSGLPSDRFSAERTGGSVSTLTIQRTQQEDSAVYLCASTPGWSGGPHEQYFGPGTRLTVT.

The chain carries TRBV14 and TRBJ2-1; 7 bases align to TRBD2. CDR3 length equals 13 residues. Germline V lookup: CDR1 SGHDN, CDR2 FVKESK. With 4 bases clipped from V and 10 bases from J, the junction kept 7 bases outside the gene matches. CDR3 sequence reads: CASSPFAGEEQFF. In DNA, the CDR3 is TGTGCCAGCAGCCCATTCGCGGGAGAGGAGCAGTTCTTC. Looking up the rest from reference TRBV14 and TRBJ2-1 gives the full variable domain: EAGVTQFPSHSVIEKGQTVTLRCDPISGHDNLYWYRRVMGKEIKFLLHFVKESKQDESGMPNNRFLAERTGGTYSTLKVQPAELEDSGVYFCASSPFAGEEQFFGPGTRLTVL.

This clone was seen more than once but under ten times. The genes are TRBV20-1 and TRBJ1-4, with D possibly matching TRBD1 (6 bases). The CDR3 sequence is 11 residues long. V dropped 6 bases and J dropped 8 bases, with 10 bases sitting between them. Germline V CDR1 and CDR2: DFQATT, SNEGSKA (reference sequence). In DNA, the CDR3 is TGCAGTGCGGTACAGGGAGAAAAACTGTTTTTT. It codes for CSAVQGEKLFF.

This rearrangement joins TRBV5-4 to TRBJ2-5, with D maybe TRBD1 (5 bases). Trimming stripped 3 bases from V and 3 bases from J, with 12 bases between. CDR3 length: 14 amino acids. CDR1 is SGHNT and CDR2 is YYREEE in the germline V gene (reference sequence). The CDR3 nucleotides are TGTGCCAGCAGCTCTGGTGGCAGGGAAGAGACCCAGTACTTC. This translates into CASSSGGREETQYF.

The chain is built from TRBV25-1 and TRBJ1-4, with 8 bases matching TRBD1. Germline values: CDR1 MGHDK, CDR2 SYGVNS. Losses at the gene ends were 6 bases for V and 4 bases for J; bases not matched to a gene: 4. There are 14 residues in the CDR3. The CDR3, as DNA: TGTGCCAGCAGCCGACAGGGGTATAATGAAAAACTGTTTTTT. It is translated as CASSRQGYNEKLFF.

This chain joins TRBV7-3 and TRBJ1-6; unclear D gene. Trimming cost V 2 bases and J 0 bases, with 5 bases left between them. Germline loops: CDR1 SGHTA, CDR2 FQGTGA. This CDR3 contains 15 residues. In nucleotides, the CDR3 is TGTGCCAGCAGCTTAGCTAGCTCCTATAATTCACCCCTCCACTTT. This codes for CASSLASSYNSPLHF.

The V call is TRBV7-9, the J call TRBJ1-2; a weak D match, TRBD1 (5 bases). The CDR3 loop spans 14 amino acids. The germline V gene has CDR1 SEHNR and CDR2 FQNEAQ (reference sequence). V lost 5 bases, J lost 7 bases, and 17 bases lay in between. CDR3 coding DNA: TGTGCCAGCAGCGCCGCGAGGCAGGGCAGTGGCTACACCTTC. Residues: CASSAARQGSGYTF.

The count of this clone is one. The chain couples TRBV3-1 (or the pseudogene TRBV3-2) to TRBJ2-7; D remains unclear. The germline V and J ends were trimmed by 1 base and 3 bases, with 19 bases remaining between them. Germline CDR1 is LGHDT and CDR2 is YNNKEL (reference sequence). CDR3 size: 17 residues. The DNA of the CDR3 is TGTGCCAGCAGCCAAGTATTACAGTGGGCGCGAAGCTACGAGCAGTACTTC. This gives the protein CASSQVLQWARSYEQYF.

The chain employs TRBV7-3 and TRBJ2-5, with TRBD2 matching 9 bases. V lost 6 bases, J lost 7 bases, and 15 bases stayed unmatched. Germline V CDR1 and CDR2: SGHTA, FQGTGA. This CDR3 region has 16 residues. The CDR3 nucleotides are TGTGCCAGCAGACCGACTAGCGGCGTATTAAAACGGACCCAGTACTTC. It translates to CASRPTSGVLKRTQYF.

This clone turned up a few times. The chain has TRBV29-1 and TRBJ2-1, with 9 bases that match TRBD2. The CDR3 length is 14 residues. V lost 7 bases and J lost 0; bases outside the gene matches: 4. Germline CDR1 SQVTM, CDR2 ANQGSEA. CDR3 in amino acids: CSAPSGISYNEQFF. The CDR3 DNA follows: TGCAGCGCCCCTAGCGGGATCTCCTACAATGAGCAGTTCTTC.

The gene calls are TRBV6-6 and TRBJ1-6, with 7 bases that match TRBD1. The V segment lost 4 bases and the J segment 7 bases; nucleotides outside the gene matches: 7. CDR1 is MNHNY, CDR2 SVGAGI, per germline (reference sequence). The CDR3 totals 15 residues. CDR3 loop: CASSSQKTGNSPLHF. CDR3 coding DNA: TGTGCCAGCAGTTCCCAAAAGACAGGGAATTCACCCCTCCACTTT.

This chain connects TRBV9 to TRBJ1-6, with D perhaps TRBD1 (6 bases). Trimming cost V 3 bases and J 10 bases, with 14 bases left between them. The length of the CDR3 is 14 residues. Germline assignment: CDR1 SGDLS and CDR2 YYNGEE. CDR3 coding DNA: TGTGCCAGCAGCGAAACAGGGAGGGGATCACCCCTCCACTTT. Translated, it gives CASSETGRGSPLHF.

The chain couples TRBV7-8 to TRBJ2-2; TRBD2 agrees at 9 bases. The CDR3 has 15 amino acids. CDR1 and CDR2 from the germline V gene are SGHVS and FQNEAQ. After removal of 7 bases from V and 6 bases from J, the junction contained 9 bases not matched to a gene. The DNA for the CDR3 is TGTGCCAGCATATCCCGGGCGGGGGGGGCCGGGGAGCTGTTTTTT. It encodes CASISRAGGAGELFF.